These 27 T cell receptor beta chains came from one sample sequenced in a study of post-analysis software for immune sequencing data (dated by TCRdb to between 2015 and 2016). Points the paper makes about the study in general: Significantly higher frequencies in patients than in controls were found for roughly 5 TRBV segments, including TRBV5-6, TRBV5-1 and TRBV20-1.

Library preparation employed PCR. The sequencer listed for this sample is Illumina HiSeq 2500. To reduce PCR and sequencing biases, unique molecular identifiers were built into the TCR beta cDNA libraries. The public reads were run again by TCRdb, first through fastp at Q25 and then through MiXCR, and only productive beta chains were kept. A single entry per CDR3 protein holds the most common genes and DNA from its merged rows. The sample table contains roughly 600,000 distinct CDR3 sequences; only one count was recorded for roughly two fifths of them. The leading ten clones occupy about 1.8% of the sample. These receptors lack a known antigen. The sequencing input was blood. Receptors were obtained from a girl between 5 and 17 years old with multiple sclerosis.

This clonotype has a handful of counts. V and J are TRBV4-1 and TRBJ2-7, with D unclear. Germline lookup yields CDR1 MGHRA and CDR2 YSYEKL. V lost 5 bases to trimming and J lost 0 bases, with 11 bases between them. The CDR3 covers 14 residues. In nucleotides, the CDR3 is TGCGCCAGCAGCAGGACCGCTAGCTCCTACGAGCAGTACTTC. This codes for CASSRTASSYEQYF.

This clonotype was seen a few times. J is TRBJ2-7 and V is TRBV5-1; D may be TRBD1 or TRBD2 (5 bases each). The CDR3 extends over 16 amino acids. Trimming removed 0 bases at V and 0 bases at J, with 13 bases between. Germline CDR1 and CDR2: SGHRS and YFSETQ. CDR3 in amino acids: CASSLGWDAGSYEQYF. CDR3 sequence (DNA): TGCGCCAGCAGCTTGGGATGGGACGCCGGCTCCTACGAGCAGTACTTC.

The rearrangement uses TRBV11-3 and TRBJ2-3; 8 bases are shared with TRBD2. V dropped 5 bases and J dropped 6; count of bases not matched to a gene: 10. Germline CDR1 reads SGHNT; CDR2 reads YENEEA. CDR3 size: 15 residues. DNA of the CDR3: TGTGCCAGCAGCCCGAATAGCGGGATCCCCGATACGCAGTATTTT. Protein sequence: CASSPNSGIPDTQYF. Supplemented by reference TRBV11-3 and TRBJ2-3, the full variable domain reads EAGVVQSPRYKIIEKKQPVAFWCNPISGHNTLYWYLQNLGQGPELLIRYENEEAVDDSQLPKDRFSAERLKGVDSTLKIQPAELGDSAVYLCASSPNSGIPDTQYFGPGTRLTVL.

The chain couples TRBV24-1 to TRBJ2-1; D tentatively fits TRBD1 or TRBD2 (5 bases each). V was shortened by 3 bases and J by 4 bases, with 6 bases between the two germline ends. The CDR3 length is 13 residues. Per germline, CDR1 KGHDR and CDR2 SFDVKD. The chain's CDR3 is CATSDGGYNEQFF. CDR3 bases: TGTGCCACCAGTGATGGGGGTTACAATGAGCAGTTCTTC.

DNA of the CDR3: TGTGCCAGCAGTTACGAGTTAGCGGGAGTTTACGAGCAGTACTTC. As protein: CASSYELAGVYEQYF. The chain combines TRBV6-6 with TRBJ2-7; the match to TRBD2 covers 9 bases. CDR3 length equals 15 residues. V lost 2 bases, J lost 4 bases, and 6 bases stayed unmatched. CDR1 is MNHNY and CDR2 is SVGAGI in the germline V gene (reference sequence).

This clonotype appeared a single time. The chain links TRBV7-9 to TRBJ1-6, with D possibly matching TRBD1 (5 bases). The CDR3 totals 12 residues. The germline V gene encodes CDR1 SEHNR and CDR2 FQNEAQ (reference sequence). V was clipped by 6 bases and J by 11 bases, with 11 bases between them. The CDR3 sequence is CASSPGGPPLHF. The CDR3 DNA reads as TGTGCCAGCAGTCCCGGGGGACCACCCCTCCACTTT. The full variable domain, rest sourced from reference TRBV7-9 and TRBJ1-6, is DTGVSQNPRHKITKRGQNVTFRCDPISEHNRLYWYRQTLGQGPEFLTYFQNEAQLEKSRLLSDRFSAERPKGSFSTLEIQRTEQGDSAMYLCASSPGGPPLHFGNGTRLTVT.

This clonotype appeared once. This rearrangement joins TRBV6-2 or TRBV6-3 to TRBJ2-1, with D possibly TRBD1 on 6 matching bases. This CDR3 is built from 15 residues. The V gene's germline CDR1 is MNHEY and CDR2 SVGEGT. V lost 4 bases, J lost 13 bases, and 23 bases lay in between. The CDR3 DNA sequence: TGTGCCAGCAGTTCCCAGGGGTTCTCCCAAGAGACCCAGTTCTTC. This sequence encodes CASSSQGFSQETQFF.

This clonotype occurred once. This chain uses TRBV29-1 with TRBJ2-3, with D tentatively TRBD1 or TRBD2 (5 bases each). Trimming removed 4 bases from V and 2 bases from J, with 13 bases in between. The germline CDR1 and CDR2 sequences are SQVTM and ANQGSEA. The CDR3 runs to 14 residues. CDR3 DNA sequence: TGCAGCGTTGGCCCGGGGCCTAACACAGATACGCAGTATTTT. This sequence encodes CSVGPGPNTDTQYF.

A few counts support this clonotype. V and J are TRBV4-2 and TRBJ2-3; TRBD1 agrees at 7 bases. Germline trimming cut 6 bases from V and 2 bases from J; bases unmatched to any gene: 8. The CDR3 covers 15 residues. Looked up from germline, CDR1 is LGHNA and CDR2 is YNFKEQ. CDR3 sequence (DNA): TGTGCCAGCAGTCCTACAGGGGCGATCACAGATACGCAGTATTTT. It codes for CASSPTGAITDTQYF.

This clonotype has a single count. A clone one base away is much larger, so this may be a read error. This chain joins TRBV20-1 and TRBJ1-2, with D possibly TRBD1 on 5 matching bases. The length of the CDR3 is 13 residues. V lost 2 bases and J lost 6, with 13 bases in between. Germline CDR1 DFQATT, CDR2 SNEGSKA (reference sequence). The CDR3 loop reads CSARSPGADGYTF. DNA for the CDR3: TGCAGTGCTAGATCCCCCGGGGCGGATGGCTACACCTTC.

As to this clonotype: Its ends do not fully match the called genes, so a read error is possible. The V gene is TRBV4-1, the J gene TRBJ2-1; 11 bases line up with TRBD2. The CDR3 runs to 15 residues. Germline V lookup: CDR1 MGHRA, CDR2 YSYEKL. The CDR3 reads CASIGTSGGYSEQFF. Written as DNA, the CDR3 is TGCGCCAGCATCGGAACTAGCGGGGGATACAGTGAGCAGTTCTTC.

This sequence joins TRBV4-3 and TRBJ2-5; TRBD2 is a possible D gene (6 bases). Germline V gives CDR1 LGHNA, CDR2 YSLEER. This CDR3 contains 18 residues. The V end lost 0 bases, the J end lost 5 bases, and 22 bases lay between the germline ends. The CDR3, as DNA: TGCGCCAGCAGCCAAGATCAACGGAGGGGTGACTATTTCGAGACCCAGTACTTC. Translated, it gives CASSQDQRRGDYFETQYF.

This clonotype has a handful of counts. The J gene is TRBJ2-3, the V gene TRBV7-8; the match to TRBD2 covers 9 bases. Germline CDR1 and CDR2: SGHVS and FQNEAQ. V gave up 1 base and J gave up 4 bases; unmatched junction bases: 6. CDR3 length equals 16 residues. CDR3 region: CASSLGPSGTSDTQYF. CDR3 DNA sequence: TGTGCCAGCAGCTTAGGCCCTAGCGGGACGTCAGATACGCAGTATTTT. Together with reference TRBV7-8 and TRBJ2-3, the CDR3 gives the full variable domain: GAGVSQSPRYKVAKRGQDVALRCDPISGHVSLFWYQQALGQGPEFLTYFQNEAQLDKSGLPSDRFFAERPEGSVSTLKIQRTQQEDSAVYLCASSLGPSGTSDTQYFGPGTRLTVL.

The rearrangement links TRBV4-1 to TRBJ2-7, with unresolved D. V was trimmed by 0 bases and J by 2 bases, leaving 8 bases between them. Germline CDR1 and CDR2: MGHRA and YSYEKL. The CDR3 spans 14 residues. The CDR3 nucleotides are TGCGCCAGCAGCCAAGACCCAGGCCCCTACGAGCAGTACTTC. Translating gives CASSQDPGPYEQYF.

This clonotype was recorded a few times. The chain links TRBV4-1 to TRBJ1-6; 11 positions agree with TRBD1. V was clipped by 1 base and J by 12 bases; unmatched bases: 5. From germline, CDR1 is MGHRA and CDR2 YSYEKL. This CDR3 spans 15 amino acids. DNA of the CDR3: TGCGCCAGCAGCCAAGGAGGACAGGGGGCGAGACCCCTCCACTTT. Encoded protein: CASSQGGQGARPLHF.

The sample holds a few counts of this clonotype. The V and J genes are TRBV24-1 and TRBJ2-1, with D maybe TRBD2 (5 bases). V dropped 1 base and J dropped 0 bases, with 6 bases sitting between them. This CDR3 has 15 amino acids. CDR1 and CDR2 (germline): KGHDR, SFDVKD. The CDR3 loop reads CATSDFEGSYNEQFF. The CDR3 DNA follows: TGTGCCACCAGTGATTTCGAGGGCTCCTACAATGAGCAGTTCTTC.

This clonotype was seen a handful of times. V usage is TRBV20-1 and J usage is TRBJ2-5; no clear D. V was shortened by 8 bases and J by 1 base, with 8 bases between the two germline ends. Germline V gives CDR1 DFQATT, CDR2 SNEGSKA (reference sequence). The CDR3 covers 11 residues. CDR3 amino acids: CSPHTQETQYF. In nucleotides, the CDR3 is TGCAGTCCCCATACCCAAGAGACCCAGTACTTC.

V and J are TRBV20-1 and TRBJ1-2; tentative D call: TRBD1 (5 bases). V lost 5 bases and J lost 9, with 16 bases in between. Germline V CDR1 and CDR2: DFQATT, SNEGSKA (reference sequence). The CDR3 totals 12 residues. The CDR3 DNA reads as TGCAGTGCTTCTGGGACCGACCGGCGCTACACCTTC. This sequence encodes CSASGTDRRYTF.

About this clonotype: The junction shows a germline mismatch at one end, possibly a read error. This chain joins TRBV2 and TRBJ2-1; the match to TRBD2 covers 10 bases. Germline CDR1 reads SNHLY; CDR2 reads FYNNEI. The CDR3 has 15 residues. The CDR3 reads CASRNGGLADNGQFF. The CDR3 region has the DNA TGTGCCAGTAGAAACGGCGGACTAGCGGACAATGGGCAGTTCTTC. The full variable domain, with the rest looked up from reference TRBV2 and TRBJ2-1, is EPEVTQTPSHQVTQMGQEVILRCVPISNHLYFYWYRQILGQKVEFLVSFYNNEISEKSEIFDDQFSVERPDGSNFTLKIRSTKLEDSAMYFCASRNGGLADNGQFFGPGTRLTVL.

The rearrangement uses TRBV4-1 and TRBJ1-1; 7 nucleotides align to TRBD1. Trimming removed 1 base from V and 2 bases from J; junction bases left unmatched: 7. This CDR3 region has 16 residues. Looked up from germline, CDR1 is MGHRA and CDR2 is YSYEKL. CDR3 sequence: CASSQAPGQINTEAFF. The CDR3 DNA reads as TGCGCCAGCAGCCAAGCCCCGGGACAGATTAACACTGAAGCTTTCTTT.

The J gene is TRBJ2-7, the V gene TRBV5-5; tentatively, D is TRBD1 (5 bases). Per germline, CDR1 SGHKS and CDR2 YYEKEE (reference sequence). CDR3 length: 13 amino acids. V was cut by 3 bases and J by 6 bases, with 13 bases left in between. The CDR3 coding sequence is TGTGCCAGCAGCTCGACTCAGGGTTTCGAGCAGTACTTC. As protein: CASSSTQGFEQYF.

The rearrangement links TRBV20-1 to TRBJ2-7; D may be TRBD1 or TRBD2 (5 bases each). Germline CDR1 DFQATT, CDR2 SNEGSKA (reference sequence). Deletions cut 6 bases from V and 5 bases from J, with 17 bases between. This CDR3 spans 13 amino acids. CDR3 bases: TGCAGTGCCCCCTCAGGGAGCAGGAACGAGCAGTACTTC. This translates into CSAPSGSRNEQYF.

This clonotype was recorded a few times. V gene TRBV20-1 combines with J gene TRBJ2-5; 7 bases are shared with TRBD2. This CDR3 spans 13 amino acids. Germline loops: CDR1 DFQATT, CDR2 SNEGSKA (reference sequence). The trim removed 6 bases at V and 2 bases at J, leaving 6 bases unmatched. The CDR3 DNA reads TGCAGTGCGCCTACTAGCGAACAAGAGACCCAGTACTTC. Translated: CSAPTSEQETQYF.

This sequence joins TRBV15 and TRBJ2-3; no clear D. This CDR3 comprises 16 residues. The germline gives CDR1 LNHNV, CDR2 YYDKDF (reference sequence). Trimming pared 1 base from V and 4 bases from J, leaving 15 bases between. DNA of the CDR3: TGTGCCACCAGCAGAGTGTGGGATGGTAGTTCAGATACGCAGTATTTT. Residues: CATSRVWDGSSDTQYF.

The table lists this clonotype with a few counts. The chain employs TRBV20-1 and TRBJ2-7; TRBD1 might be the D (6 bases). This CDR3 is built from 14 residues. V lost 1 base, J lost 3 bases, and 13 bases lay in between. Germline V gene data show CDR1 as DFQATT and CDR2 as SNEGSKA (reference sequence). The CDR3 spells CSARGTGNLYEQYF. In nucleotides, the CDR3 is TGCAGTGCTAGAGGAACAGGGAATCTCTACGAGCAGTACTTC.

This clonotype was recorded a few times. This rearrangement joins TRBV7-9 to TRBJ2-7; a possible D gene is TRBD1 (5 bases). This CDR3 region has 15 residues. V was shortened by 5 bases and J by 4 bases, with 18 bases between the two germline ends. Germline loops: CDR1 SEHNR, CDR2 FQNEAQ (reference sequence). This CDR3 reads CASSQGVGKTYEQYF. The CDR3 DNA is TGTGCCAGCAGCCAAGGGGTGGGCAAAACTTACGAGCAGTACTTC.

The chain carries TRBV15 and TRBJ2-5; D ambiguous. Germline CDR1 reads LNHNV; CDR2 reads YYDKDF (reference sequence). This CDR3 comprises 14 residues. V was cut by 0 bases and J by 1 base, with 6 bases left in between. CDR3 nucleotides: TGTGCCACCAGCAGAGATCGGCCCCAAGAGACCCAGTACTTC. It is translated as CATSRDRPQETQYF.